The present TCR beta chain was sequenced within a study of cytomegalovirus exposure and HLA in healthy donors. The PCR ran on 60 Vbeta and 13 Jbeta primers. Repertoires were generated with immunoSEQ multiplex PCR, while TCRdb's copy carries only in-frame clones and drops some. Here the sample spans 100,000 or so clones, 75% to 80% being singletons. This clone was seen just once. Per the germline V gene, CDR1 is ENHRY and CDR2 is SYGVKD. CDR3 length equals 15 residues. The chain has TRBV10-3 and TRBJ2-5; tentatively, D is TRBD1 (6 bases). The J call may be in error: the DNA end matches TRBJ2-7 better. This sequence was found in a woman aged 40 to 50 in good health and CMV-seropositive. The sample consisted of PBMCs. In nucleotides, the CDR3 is TGTGCCATCAGTGAAGAGGGGGTTTGGTCCTACGAGCAGTACTTC. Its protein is CAISEEGVWSYEQYF.